This paragraph reports one T cell receptor (beta chain). No antigen is known for it. Trimming pared 6 bases from V and 1 base from J, leaving 16 bases between. Germline CDR1 and CDR2: DFQATT and SNEGSKA (reference sequence). This CDR3 spans 15 amino acids. This sample was included in a study of CD8 T cells in ankylosing spondylitis. Study-wide points: Earlier literature documents some of the motif variants in reactive arthritis synovial fluid and blood. What seemed typical of ankylosing spondylitis blood was a TCR beta motif built from roughly 8 highly homologous variants. Disease-linked clones had a CD8+ phenotype and relatively low frequency in peripheral blood. There was reportedly significant enrichment of clones that were disease-linked in matched ankylosing spondylitis synovial fluid.

Making the TCR beta libraries involved quantitative 5'-RACE with molecular barcodes. Each CDR3 protein is one row after TCRdb ran MiXCR on the 5' RACE reads. The data contain 400,000 or so distinct CDR3 sequences, roughly 27% of them seen just once; the ten biggest clones take up 0.89%. Sequencing was carried out using blood, either unsorted or a sorted T cell fraction (not recorded which). The gene calls are TRBV20-1 and TRBJ1-3; D may be TRBD1 (5 bases). This clonotype was obtained from a male donor with ankylosing spondylitis. Here the CDR3 reads CSAPNPGDSGNTIYF. CDR3 DNA: TGCAGTGCCCCCAACCCGGGGGATTCTGGAAACACCATATATTTT.